This T cell receptor (beta chain) emerged from a study of cytotoxic CD8 clonotypes in ibrutinib-treated CLL. The wider study: The subjects consisted of roughly 12 relapsed/refractory and around 15 treatment-naive individuals, with around 17 IGHV unmutated. Response samples were obtained once patients had received a median around 12 months of treatment, range 6 to 36.

Using immunoSEQ multiplex PCR, the repertoire was profiled, and TCRdb retains in-frame clones only, with some absent. In the table there are some 100,000 clones, 45% to 65% of which are singletons. Genomic DNA for TCR beta libraries, 1.5 to 2 micrograms, came from cryopreserved PBMCs. As regards this clone: Antigen: not known.

Findings and caveats of the study: Clonality increased at ibrutinib response and stayed stable in sustained remission. At progression, however, it fell back toward baseline.

The CDR3 has 18 residues. Trimming removed 2 bases at V and 1 base at J, with 17 bases between. CDR1 is SGHTA and CDR2 is FQGNSA in the germline V gene. The chain links TRBV7-2 to TRBJ2-2, with D tentatively TRBD2 (6 bases). The specimen comprised PBMCs, sampled after 24 months of ibrutinib treatment. This clonotype was obtained from a human donor with chronic lymphocytic leukemia. The DNA for the CDR3 is TGTGCCAGCAGCTTAAGGCCAGGAGGGTTGGGGAACACCGGGGAGCTGTTTTTT. This sequence encodes CASSLRPGGLGNTGELFF.